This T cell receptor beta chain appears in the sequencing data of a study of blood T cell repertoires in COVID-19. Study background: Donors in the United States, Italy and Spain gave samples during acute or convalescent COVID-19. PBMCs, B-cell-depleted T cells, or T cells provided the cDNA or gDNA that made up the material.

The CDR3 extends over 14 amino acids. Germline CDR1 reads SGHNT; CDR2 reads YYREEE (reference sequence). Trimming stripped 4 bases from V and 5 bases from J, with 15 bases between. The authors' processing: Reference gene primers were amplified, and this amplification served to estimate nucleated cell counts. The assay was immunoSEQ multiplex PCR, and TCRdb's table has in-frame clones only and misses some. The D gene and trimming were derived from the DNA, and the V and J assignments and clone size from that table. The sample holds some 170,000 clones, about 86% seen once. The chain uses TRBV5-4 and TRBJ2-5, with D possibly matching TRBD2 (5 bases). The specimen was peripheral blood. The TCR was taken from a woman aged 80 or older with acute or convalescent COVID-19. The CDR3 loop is CASSIPGLGETQYF. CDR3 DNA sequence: TGTGCCAGCAGCATCCCCGGACTGGGCGAGACCCAGTACTTC. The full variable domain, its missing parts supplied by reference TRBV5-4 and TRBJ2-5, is ETGVTQSPTHLIKTRGQQVTLRCSSQSGHNTVSWYQQALGQGPQFIFQYYREEENGRGNFPPRFSGLQFPNYSSELNVNALELDDSALYLCASSIPGLGETQYFGPGTRLLVL.